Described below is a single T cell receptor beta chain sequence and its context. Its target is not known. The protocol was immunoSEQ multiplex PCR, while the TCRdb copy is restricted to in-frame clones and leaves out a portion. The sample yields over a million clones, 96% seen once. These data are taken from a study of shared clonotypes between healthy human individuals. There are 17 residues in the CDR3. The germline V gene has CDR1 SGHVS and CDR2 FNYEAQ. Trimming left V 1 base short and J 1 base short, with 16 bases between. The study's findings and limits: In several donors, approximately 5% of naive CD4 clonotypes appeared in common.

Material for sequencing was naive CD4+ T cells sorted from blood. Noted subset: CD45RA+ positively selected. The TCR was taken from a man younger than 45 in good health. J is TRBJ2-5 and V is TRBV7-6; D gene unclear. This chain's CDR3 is CASSLVVGNSGQETQYF. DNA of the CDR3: TGTGCCAGCAGCTTAGTTGTCGGTAATTCGGGCCAAGAGACCCAGTACTTC.